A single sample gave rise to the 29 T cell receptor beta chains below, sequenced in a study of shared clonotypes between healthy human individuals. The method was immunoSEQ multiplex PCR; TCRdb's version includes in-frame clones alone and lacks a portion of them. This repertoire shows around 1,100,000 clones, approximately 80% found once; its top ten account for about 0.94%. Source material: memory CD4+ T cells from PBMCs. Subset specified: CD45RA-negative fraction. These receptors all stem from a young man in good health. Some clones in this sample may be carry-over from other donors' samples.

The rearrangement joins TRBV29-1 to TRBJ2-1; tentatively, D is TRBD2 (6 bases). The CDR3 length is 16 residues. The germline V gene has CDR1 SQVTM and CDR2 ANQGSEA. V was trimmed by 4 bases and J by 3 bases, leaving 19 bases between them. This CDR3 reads CSVVGDFRGDYNEQFF. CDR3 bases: TGCAGCGTTGTAGGGGACTTCAGAGGCGACTACAATGAGCAGTTCTTC.

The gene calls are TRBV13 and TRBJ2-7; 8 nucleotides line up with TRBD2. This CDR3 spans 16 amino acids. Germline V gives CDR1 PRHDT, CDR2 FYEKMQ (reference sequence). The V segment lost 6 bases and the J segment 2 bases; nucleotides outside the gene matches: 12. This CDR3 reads CASRPGGTRSPYEQYF. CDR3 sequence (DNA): TGTGCCAGCAGGCCGGGGGGGACACGGAGTCCCTACGAGCAGTACTTC.

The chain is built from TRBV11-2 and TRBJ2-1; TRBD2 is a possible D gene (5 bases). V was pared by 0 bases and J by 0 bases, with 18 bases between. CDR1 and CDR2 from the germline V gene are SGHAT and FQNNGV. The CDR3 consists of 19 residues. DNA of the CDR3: TGTGCCAGCAGCTTAGAAGGGCTCCAAGCGGCCCCCTCCTACAATGAGCAGTTCTTC. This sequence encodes CASSLEGLQAAPSYNEQFF.

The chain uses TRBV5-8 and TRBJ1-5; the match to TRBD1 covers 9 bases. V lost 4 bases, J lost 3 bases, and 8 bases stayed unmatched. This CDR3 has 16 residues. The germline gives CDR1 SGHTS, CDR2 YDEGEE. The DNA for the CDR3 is TGTGCCAGCAGCCCAGAGGGACAGGGAGACAATCAGCCCCAGCATTTT. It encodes CASSPEGQGDNQPQHF.

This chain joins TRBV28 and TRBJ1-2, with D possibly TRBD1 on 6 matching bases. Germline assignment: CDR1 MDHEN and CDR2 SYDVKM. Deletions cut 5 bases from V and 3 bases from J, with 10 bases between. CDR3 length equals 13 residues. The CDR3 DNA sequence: TGTGCCAGCAGTAAGGGGGTGGACTATGGCTACACCTTC. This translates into CASSKGVDYGYTF.

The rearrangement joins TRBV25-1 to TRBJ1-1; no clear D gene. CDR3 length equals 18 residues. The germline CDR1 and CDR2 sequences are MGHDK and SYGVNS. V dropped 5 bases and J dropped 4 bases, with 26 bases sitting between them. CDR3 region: CASSPTHLRQVASTEAFF. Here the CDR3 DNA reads TGTGCCAGCAGTCCTACCCACCTTAGACAAGTTGCAAGCACTGAAGCTTTCTTT. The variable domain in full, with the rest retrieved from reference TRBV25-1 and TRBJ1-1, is EADIYQTPRYLVIGTGKKITLECSQTMGHDKMYWYQQDPGMELHLIHYSYGVNSTEKGDLSSESTVSRIRTEHFPLTLESARPSHTSQYLCASSPTHLRQVASTEAFFGQGTRLTVV.

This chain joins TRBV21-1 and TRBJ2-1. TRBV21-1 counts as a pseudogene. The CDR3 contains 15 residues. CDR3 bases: TGTGCCAGCAGCAAACTGATTAGGGTTTACAATGAGCAGTTCTTC. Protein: CASSKLIRVYNEQFF.

The chain's CDR3 is CASSRDRGYSGANVLTF. CDR3 DNA: TGTGCCAGCAGCCGGGACAGGGGGTACTCTGGGGCCAACGTCCTGACTTTC. The chain carries TRBV25-1 and TRBJ2-6; 11 positions agree with TRBD1. The CDR3 is 17 amino acids. With 6 bases clipped from V and 0 bases from J, the junction kept 4 bases outside the gene matches. Per germline, CDR1 MGHDK and CDR2 SYGVNS.

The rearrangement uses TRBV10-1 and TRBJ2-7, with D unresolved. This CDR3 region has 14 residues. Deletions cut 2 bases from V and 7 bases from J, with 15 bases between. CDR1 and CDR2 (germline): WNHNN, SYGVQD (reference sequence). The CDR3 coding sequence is TGCGCCAGCAGTGAGAAGGGCAGGAGAGGAGAGCAGTACTTC. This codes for CASSEKGRRGEQYF.

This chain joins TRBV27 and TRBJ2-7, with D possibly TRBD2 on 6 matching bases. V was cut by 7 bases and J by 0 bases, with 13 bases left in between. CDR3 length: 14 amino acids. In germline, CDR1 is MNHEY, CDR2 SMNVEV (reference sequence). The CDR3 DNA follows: TGTGCCAGCACCTCGCGGGAACCCTCCTACGAGCAGTACTTC. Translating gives CASTSREPSYEQYF.

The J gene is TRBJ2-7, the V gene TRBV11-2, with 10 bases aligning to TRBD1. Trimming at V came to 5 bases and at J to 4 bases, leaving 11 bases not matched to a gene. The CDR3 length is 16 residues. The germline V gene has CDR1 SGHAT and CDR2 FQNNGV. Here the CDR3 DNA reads TGTGCCAGCAGCCCCCTCCGAAGACAGGGGGCTTACGAGCAGTACTTC. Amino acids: CASSPLRRQGAYEQYF.

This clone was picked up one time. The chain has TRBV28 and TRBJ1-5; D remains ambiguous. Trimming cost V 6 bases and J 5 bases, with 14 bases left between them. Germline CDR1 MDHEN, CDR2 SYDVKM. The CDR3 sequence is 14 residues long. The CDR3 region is CASSTSGSYQPQHF. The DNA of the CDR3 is TGTGCCAGCAGCACATCGGGTTCGTATCAGCCCCAGCATTTT.

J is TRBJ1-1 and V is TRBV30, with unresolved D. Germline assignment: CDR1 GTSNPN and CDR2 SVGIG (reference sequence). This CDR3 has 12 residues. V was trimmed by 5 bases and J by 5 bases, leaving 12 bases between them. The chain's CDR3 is CAWGPRHTEAFF. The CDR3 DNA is TGTGCCTGGGGGCCCCGGCATACTGAAGCTTTCTTT.

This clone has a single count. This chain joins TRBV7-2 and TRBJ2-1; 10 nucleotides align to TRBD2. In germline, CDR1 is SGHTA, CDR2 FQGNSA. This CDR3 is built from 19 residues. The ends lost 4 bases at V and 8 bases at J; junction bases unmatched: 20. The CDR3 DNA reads TGTGCCAGCAGCTATCCGGCGAGGAGCGGGAGGGCCAGGGCCCATGAGCAGTTCTTC. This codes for CASSYPARSGRARAHEQFF.

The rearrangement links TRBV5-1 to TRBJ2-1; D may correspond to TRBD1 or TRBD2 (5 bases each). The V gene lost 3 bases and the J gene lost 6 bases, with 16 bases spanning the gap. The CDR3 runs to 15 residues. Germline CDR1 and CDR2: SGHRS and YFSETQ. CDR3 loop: CASSWNLGTGNEQFF. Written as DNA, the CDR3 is TGCGCCAGCAGCTGGAACTTAGGGACGGGCAATGAGCAGTTCTTC.

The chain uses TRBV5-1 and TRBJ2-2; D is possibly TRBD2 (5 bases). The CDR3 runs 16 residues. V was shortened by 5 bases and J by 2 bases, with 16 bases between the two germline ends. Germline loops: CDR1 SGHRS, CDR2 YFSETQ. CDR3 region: CASSPRRESNTGELFF. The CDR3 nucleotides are TGCGCCAGCAGTCCCCGACGGGAATCTAACACCGGGGAGCTGTTTTTT.

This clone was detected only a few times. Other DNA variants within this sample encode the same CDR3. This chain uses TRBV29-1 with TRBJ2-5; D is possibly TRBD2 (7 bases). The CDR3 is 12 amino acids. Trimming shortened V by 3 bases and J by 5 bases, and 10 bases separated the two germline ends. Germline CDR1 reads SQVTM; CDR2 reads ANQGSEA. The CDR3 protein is CSVDRGGETQYF. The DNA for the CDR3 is TGCAGCGTTGACAGGGGAGGGGAGACCCAGTACTTC.

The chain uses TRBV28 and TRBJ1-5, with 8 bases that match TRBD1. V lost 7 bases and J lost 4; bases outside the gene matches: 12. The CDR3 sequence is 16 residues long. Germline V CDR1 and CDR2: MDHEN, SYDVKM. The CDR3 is CASNAPHRGWNQPQHF. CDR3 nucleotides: TGTGCCAGCAACGCCCCCCACAGGGGGTGGAATCAGCCCCAGCATTTT.

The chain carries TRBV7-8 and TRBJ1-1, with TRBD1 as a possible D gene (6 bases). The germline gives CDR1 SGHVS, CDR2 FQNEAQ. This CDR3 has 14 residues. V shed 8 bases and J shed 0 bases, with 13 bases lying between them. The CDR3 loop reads CASLGDTMNTEAFF. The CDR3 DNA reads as TGTGCCAGCCTCGGGGACACCATGAACACTGAAGCTTTCTTT.

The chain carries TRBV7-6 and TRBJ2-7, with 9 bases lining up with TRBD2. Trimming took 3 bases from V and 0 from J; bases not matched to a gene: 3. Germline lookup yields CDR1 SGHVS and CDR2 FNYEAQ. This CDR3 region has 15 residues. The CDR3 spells CASSLTSGSSYEQYF. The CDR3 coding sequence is TGTGCCAGCAGCTTGACTAGCGGTAGCTCCTACGAGCAGTACTTC.

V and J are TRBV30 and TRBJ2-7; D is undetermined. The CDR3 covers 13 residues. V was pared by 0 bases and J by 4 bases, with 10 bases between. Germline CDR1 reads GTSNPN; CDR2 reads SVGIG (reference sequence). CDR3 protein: CAWSVRVGYEQYF. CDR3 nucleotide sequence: TGTGCCTGGAGTGTAAGGGTGGGGTACGAGCAGTACTTC.

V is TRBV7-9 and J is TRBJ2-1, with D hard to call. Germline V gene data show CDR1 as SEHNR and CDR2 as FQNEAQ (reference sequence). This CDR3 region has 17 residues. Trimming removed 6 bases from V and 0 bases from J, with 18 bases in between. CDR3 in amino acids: CASRQDLGRSSYNEQFF. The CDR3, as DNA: TGTGCCAGCAGACAAGACCTGGGCCGGAGCTCCTACAATGAGCAGTTCTTC.

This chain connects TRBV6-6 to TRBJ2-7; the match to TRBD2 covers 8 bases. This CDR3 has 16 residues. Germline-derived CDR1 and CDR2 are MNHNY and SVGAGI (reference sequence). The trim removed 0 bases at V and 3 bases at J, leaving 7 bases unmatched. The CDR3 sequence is CASSYSVLAGIYEQYF. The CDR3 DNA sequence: TGTGCCAGCAGTTACTCGGTGTTAGCGGGGATCTACGAGCAGTACTTC.

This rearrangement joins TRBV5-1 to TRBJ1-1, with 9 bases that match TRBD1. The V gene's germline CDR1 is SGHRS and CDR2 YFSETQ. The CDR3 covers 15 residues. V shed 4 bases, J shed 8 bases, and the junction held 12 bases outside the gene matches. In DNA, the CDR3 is TGCGCCAGCAGCCCGACGGGACAGGGAAAGCCCGAAGCTTTCTTT. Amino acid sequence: CASSPTGQGKPEAFF. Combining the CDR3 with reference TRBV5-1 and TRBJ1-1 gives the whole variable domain KAGVTQTPRYLIKTRGQQVTLSCSPISGHRSVSWYQQTPGQGLQFLFEYFSETQRNKGNFPGRFSGRQFSNSRSEMNVSTLELGDSALYLCASSPTGQGKPEAFFGQGTRLTVV.

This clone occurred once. CDR3 coding DNA: TGTGCCAGCAGGCAGGGAGGTGGTCATGGCTACACCTTC. The encoded protein is CASRQGGGHGYTF. The rearrangement uses TRBV2 and TRBJ1-2; a possible D gene is TRBD1 (5 bases). The CDR3 totals 13 residues. Germline-derived CDR1 and CDR2 are SNHLY and FYNNEI. V was pared by 6 bases and J by 6 bases, with 14 bases between.

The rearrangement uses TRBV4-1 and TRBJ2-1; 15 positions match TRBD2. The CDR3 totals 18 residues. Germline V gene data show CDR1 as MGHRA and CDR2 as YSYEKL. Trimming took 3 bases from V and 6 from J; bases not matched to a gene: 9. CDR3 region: CASSQGDKGLAGGNEQFF. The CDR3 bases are TGCGCCAGCAGCCAGGGGGACAAGGGACTAGCGGGAGGCAATGAGCAGTTCTTC.

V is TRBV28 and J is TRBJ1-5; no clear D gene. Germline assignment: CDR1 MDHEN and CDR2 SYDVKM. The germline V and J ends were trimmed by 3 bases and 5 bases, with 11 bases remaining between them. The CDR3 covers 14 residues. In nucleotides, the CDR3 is TGTGCCAGCAGTTTCATCAGGAGGGATCAGCCCCAGCATTTT. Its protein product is CASSFIRRDQPQHF.

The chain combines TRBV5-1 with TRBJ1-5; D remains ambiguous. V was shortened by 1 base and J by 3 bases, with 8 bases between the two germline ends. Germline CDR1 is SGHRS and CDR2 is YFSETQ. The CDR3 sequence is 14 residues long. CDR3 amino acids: CASSLSGFNQPQHF. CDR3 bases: TGCGCCAGCAGCTTGAGCGGGTTCAATCAGCCCCAGCATTTT.

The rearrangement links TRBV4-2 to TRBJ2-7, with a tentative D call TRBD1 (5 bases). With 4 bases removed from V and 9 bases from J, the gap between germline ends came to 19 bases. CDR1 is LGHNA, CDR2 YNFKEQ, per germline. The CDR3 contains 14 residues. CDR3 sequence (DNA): TGTGCCAGCAGCCCGAGGAAGGACAATTCGGGGCAGTACTTC. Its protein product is CASSPRKDNSGQYF.